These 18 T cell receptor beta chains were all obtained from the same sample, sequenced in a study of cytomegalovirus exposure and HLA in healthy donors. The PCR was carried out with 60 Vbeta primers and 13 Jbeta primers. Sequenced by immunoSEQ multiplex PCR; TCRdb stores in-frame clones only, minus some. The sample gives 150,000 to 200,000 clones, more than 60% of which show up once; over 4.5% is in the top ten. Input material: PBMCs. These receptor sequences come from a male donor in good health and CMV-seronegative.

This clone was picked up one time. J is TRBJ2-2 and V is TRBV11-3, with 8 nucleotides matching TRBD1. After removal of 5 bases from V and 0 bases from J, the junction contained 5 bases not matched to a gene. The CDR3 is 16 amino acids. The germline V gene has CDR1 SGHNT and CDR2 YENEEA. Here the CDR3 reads CASSPDRGSNTGELFF. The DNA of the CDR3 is TGTGCCAGCAGCCCCGACAGGGGCTCGAACACCGGGGAGCTGTTTTTT.

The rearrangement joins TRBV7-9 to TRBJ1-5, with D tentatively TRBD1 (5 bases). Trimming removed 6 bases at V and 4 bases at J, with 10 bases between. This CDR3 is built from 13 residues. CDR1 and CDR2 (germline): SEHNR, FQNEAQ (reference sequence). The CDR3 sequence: CASSTQENQPQHF. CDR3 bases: TGTGCCAGCAGTACACAGGAAAATCAGCCCCAGCATTTT.

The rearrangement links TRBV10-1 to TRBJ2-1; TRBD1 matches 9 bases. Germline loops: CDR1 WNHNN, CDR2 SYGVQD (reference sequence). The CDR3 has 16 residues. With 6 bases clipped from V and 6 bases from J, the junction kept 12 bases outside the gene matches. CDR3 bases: TGCGCCAGCAGCGATAAACCGGGACAGGGTCGCAATGAGCAGTTCTTC. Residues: CASSDKPGQGRNEQFF.

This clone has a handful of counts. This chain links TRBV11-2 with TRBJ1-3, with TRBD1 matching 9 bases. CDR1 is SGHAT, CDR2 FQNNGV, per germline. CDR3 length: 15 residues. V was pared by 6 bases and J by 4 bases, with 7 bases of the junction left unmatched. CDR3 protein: CASRPQGAPGNTIYF. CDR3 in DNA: TGTGCCAGCAGGCCACAGGGGGCGCCGGGAAACACCATATATTTT.

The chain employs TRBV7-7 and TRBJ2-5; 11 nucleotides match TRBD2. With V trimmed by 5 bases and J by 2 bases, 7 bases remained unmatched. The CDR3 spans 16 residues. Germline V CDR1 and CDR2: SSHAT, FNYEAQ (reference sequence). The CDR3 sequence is CASSRGTSGRQETQYF. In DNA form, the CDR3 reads TGTGCCAGCAGCCGGGGGACTAGCGGACGACAAGAGACCCAGTACTTC.

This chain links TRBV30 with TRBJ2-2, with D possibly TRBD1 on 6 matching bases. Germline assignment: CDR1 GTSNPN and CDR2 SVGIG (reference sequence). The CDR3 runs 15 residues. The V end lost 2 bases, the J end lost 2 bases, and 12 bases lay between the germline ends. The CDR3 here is CAWSTGTHNTGELFF. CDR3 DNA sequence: TGTGCCTGGAGTACCGGGACACATAACACCGGGGAGCTGTTTTTT.

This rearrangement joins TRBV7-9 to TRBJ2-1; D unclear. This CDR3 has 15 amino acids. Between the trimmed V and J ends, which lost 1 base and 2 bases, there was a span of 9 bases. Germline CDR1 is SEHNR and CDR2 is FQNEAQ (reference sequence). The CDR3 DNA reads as TGTGCCAGCAGCTTAGGTCTGAGCGCCTACAATGAGCAGTTCTTC. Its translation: CASSLGLSAYNEQFF.

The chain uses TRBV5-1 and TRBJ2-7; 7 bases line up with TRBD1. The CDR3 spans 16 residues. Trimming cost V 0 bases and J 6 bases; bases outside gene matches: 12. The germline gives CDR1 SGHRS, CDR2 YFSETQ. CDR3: CASSLAGQAVVGEQYF. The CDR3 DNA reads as TGCGCCAGCAGCTTGGCCGGACAGGCCGTCGTGGGCGAGCAGTACTTC. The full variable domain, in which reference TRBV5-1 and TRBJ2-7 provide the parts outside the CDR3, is KAGVTQTPRYLIKTRGQQVTLSCSPISGHRSVSWYQQTPGQGLQFLFEYFSETQRNKGNFPGRFSGRQFSNSRSEMNVSTLELGDSALYLCASSLAGQAVVGEQYFGPGTRLTVT.

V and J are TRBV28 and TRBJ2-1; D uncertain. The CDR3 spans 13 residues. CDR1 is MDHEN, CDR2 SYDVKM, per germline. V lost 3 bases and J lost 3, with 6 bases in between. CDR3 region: CASSLPIYNEQFF. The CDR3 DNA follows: TGTGCCAGCAGTTTGCCTATCTACAATGAGCAGTTCTTC. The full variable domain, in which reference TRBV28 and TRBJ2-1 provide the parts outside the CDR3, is DVKVTQSSRYLVKRTGEKVFLECVQDMDHENMFWYRQDPGLGLRLIYFSYDVKMKEKGDIPEGYSVSREKKERFSLILESASTNQTSMYLCASSLPIYNEQFFGPGTRLTVL.

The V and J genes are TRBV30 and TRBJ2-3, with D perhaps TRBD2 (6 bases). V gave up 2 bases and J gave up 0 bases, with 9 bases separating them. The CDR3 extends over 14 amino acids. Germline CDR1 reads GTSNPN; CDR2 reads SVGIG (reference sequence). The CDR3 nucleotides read TGTGCCTGGAGTCGCGGGGTCAGCACAGATACGCAGTATTTT. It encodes CAWSRGVSTDTQYF.

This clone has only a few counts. The CDR3 sequence is CATQGTGSTEQYF. In nucleotides, the CDR3 is TGTGCCACCCAAGGTACAGGTTCTACCGAGCAGTACTTC. The chain joins TRBV5-6 to TRBJ2-7, with D possibly being TRBD1 (5 bases). The CDR3 totals 13 residues. Trimming removed 9 bases from V and 6 bases from J, with 19 bases in between. Germline V CDR1 and CDR2: SGHDT, YYEEEE.

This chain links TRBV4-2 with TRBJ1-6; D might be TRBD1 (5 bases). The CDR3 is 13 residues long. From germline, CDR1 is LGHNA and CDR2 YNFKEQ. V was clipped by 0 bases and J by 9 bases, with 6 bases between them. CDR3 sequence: CASSQDRASPLHF. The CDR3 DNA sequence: TGTGCCAGCAGCCAAGACAGGGCTTCACCCCTCCACTTT.

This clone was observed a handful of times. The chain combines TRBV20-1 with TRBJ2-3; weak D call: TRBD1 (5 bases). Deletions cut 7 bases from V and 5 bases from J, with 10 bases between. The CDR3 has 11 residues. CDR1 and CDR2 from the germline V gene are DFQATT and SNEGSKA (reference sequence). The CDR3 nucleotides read TGCAGTGGAGCAGGGCGAGATACGCAGTATTTT. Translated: CSGAGRDTQYF.

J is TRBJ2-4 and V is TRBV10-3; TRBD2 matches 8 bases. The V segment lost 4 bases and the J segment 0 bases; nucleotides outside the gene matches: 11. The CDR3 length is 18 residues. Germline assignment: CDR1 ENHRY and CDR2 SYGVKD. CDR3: CAISAAGAGGLAKNIQYF. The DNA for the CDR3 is TGTGCCATCAGTGCGGCAGGGGCGGGGGGTCTAGCCAAAAACATTCAGTACTTC.

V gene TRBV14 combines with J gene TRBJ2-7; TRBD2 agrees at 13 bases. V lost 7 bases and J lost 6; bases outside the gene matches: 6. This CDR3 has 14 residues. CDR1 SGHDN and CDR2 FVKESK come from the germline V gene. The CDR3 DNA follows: TGTGCCAGCACCCGGACTAGCGGGAGTTCCGAGCAGTACTTC. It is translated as CASTRTSGSSEQYF.

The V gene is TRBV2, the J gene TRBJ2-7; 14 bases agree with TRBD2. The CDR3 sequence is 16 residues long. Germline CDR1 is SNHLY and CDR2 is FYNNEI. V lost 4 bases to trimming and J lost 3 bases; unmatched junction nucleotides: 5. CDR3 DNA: TGTGCCAGCAGTGGCCCGGGACTAGCGGGGGTCTACGAGCAGTACTTC. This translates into CASSGPGLAGVYEQYF.

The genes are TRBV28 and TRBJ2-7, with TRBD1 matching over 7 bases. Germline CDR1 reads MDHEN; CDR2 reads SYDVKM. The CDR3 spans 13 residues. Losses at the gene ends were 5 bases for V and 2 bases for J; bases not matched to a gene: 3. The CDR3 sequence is CASSQGTAYEQYF. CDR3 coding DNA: TGTGCCAGCAGTCAAGGGACAGCCTACGAGCAGTACTTC.

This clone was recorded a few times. CDR3 nucleotide sequence: TGTGCCAGCAGCCCCGGACTAGCGGGAGATTTTTTTACCGGGGAGCTGTTTTTT. It encodes CASSPGLAGDFFTGELFF. J is TRBJ2-2 and V is TRBV13; 13 bases line up with TRBD2. Germline V gene lookup returns CDR1 PRHDT and CDR2 FYEKMQ (reference sequence). V lost 5 bases and J lost 5; bases outside the gene matches: 11. This CDR3 spans 18 amino acids.